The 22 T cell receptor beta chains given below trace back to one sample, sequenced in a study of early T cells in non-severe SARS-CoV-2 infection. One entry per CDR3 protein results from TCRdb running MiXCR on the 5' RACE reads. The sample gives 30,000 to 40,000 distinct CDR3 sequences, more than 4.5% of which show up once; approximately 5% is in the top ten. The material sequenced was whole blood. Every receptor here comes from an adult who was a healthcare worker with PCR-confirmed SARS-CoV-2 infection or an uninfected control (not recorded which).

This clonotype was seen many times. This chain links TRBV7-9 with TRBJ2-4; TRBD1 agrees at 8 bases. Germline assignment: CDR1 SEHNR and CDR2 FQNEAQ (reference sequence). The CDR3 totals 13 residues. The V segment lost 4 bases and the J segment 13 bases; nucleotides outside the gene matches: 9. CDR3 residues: CASSSRDRPPQYF. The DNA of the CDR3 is TGTGCCAGCAGCTCCCGGGACAGGCCGCCACAGTACTTC.

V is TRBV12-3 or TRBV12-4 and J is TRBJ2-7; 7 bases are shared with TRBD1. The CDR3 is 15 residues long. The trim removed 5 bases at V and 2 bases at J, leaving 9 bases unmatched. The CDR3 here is CASSPGQSYTYEQYF. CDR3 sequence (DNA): TGTGCCAGCAGTCCGGGACAGTCCTATACCTACGAGCAGTACTTC.

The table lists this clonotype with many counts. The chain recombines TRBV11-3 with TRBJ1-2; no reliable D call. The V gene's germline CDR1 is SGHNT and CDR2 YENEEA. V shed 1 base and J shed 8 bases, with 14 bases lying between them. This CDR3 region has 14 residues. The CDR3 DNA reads TGTGCCAGCAGCTTAGCCCAGAGAGGGCTCGGCTACACCTTC. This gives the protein CASSLAQRGLGYTF.

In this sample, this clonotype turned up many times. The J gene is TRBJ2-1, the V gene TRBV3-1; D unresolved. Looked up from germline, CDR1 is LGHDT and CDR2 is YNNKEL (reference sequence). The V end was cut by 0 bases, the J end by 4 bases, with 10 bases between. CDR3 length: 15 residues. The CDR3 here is CASSQDLVGYNEQFF. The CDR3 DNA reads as TGTGCCAGCAGCCAAGATTTAGTCGGGTACAATGAGCAGTTCTTC.

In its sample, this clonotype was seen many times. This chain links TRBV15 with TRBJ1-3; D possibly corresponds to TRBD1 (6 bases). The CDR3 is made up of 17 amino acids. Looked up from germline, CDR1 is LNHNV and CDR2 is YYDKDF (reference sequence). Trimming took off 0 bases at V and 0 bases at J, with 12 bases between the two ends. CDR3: CATSREWGQSSGNTIYF. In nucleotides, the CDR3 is TGTGCCACCAGCAGAGAATGGGGGCAGAGCTCTGGAAACACCATATATTTT. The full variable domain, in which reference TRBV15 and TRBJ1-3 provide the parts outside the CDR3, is DAMVIQNPRYQVTQFGKPVTLSCSQTLNHNVMYWYQQKSSQAPKLLFHYYDKDFNNEADTPDNFQSRRPNTSFCFLDIRSPGLGDTAMYLCATSREWGQSSGNTIYFGEGSWLTVV.

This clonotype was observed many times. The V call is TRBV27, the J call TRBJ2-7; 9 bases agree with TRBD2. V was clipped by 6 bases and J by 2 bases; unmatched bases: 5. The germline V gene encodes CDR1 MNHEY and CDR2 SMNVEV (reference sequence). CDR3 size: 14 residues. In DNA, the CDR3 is TGTGCCAGCAGCACTAGCGGGTTGCCCTACGAGCAGTACTTC. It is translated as CASSTSGLPYEQYF.

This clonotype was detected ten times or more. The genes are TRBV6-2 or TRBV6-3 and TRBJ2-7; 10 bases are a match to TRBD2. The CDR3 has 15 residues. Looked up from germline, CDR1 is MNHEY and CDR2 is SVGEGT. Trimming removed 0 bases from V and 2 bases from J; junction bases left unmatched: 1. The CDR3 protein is CASSYSLAGTYEQYV. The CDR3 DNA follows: TGTGCCAGCAGTTACTCACTAGCGGGGACCTACGAGCAGTACGTC.

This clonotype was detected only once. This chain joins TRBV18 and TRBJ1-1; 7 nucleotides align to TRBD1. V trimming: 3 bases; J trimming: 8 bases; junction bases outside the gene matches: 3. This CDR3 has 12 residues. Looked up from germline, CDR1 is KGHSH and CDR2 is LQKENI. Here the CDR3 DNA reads TGTGCCAGCTCACCGCAGGGGGGCGAAGCTTTCTTT. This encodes CASSPQGGEAFF.

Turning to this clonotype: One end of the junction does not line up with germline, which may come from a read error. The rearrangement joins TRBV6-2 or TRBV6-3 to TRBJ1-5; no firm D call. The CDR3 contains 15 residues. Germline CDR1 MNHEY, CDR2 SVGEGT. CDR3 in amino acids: CASSYRDGSNQSQHF. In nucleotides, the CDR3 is TGTGCCAGCAGTTATAGAGACGGAAGCAATCAGTCCCAGCATTTT.

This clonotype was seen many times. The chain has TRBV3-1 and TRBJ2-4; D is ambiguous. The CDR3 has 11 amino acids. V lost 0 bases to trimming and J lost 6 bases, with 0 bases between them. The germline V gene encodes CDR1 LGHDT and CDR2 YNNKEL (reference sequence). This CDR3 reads CASSQENIQYF. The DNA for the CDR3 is TGTGCCAGCAGCCAAGAAAACATTCAGTACTTC.

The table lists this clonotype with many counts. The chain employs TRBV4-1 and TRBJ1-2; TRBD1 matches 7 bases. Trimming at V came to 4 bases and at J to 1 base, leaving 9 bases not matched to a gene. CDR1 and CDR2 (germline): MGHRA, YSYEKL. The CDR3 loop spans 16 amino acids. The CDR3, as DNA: TGCGCCAGCAGCCTTCGCACGGGACAGTTTAACTATGGCTACACCTTC. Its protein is CASSLRTGQFNYGYTF.

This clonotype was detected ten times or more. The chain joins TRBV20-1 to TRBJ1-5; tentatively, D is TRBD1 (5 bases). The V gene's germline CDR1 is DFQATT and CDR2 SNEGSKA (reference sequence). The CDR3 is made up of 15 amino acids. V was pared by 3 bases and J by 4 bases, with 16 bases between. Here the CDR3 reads CSARGYRQPNQPQHF. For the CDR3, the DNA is TGCAGTGCTAGGGGGTACAGACAGCCAAATCAGCCCCAGCATTTT.

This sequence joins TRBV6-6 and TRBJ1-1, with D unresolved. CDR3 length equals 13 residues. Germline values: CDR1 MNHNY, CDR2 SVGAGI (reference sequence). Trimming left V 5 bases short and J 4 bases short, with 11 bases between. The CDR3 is CASSAHGRTEAFF. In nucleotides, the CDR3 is TGTGCCAGCAGTGCACATGGGCGCACTGAAGCTTTCTTT.

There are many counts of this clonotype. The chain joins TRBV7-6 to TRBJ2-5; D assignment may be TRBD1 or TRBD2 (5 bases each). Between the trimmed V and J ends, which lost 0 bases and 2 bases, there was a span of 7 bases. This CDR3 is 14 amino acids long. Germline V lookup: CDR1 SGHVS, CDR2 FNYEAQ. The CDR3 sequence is CASSLAGRQETQYF. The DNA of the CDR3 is TGTGCCAGCAGCTTAGCGGGACGGCAAGAGACCCAGTACTTC.

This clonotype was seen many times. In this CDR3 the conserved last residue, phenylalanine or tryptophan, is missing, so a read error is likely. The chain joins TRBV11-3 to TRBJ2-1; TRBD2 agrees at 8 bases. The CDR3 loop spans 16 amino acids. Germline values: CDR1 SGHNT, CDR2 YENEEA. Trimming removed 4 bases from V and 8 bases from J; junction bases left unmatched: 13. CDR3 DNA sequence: TGTGCCAGCAGCTCCACAAGGACTAGCAATGGCGATGAGCAGTTCCTC. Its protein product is CASSSTRTSNGDEQFL.

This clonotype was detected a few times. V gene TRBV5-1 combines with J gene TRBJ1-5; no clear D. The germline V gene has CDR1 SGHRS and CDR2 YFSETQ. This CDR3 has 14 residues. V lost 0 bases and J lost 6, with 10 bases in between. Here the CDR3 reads CASSLEGWGQPQHF. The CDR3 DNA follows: TGCGCCAGCAGCTTGGAGGGATGGGGTCAGCCCCAGCATTTT.

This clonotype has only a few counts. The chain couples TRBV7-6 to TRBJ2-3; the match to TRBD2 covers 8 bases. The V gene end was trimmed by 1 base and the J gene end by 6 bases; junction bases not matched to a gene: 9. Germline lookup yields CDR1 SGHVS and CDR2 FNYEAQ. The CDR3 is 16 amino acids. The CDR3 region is CASSLETGRARDTQYF. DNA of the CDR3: TGTGCCAGCAGCTTAGAGACCGGGAGGGCCCGCGATACGCAGTATTTT.

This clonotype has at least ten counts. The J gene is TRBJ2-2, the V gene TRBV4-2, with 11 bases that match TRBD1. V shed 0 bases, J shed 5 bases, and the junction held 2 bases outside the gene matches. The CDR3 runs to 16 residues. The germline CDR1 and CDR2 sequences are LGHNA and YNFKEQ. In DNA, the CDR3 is TGTGCCAGCAGCCAAGATAGGGACAGGGGGACCGGGGAGCTGTTTTTT. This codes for CASSQDRDRGTGELFF.

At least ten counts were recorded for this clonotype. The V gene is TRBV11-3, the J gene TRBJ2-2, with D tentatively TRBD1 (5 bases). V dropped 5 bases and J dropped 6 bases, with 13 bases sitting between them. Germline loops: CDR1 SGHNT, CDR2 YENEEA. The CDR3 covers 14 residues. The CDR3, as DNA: TGTGCCAGCAGCCGAGCAGGGCGGCCCGGGGAGCTGTTTTTT. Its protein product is CASSRAGRPGELFF.

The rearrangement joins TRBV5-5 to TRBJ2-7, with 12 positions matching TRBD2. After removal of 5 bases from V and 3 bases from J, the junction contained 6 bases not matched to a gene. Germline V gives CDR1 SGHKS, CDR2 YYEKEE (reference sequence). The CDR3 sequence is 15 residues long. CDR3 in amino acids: CASRSTSGSFYEQYV. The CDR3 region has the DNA TGTGCCAGCAGGTCGACTAGCGGGAGCTTCTACGAGCAGTACGTC.

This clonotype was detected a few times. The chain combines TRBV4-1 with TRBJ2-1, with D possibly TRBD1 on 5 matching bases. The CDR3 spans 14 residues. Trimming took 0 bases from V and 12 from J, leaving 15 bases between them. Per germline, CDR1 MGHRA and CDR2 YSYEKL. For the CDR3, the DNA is TGCGCCAGCAGCCAAGACATAGGACGTCAGGGGCAGTTCTTC. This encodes CASSQDIGRQGQFF.

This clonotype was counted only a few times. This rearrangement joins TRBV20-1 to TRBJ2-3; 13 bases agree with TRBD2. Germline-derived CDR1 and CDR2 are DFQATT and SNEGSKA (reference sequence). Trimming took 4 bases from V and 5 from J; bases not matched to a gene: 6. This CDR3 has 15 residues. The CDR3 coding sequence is TGCAGTGCTACGGGACTAGCGGGGATTTTAGATACGCAGTATTTT. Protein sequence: CSATGLAGILDTQYF.